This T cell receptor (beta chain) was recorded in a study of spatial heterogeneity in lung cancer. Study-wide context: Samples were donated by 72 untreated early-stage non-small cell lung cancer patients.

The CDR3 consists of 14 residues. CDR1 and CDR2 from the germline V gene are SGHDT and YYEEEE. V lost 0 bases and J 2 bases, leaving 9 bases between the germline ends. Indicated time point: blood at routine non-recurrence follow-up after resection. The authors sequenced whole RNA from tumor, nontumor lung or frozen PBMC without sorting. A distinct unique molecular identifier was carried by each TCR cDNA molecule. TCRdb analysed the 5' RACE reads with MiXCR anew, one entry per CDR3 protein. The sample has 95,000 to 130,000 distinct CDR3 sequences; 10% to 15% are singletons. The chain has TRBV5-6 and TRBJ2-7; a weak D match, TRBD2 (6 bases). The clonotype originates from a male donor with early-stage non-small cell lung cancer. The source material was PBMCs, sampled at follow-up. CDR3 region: CASSLGTTAYEQYF. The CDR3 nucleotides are TGTGCCAGCAGCTTGGGGACTACTGCCTACGAGCAGTACTTC.